Listed here are 21 T cell receptor beta chains from one sample, sequenced in a study of neoadjuvant anti-PD-1 for oral cavity cancer. TCRdb keeps only in-frame clones here, not all; method: immunoSEQ multiplex PCR. The table shows about 72,000 clones, with 70% to 90% occurring only once. Time point given: after neoadjuvant nivolumab, at surgical resection. The material sequenced was PBMCs, taken after nivolumab (anti-PD-1) treatment. The receptors come from a person between 35 and 79 years old with oral cavity squamous cell carcinoma.

V usage is TRBV5-1 and J usage is TRBJ2-5; D possibly corresponds to TRBD1 (6 bases). The germline V and J ends were trimmed by 0 bases and 3 bases, with 6 bases remaining between them. Germline V gene sequence: CDR1 SGHRS, CDR2 YFSETQ. The CDR3 totals 13 residues. CDR3 loop: CASSLGDKETQYF. The CDR3 region has the DNA TGCGCCAGCAGCTTGGGGGACAAAGAGACCCAGTACTTC.

The rearrangement uses TRBV6-1 and TRBJ2-5, with D tentatively TRBD2 (6 bases). Germline V gives CDR1 MNHNS, CDR2 SASEGT. V was cut by 6 bases and J by 2 bases, with 10 bases left in between. This CDR3 comprises 13 residues. CDR3 DNA: TGTGCCAGCAGCGCGGGACCGCAAGAGACCCAGTACTTC. Protein: CASSAGPQETQYF.

CDR3 loop: CASSLFRMNVDEQFF. In DNA, the CDR3 is TGTGCCAGCAGTTTATTCCGAATGAATGTTGATGAGCAGTTCTTC. The chain joins TRBV27 to TRBJ2-1; D not resolved. Germline-derived CDR1 and CDR2 are MNHEY and SMNVEV (reference sequence). Deletions cut 1 base from V and 8 bases from J, with 15 bases between. The CDR3 length is 15 residues.

The J gene is TRBJ2-2, the V gene TRBV7-6; no reliable D call. V was pared by 4 bases and J by 5 bases, with 8 bases between. Germline assignment: CDR1 SGHVS and CDR2 FNYEAQ. CDR3 size: 13 residues. For the CDR3, the DNA is TGTGCCAGCAGCTCCAGCAGGACCGGGGAGCTGTTTTTT. It encodes CASSSSRTGELFF. The full variable domain, rest sourced from reference TRBV7-6 and TRBJ2-2, is GAGVSQSPRYKVTKRGQDVALRCDPISGHVSLYWYRQALGQGPEFLTYFNYEAQQDKSGLPNDRFSAERPEGSISTLTIQRTEQRDSAMYRCASSSSRTGELFFGEGSRLTVL.

A few counts support this clone. The V gene is TRBV7-9, the J gene TRBJ2-1; 8 bases match TRBD2. Germline V gene sequence: CDR1 SEHNR, CDR2 FQNEAQ (reference sequence). This CDR3 is built from 14 residues. Germline trimming cut 2 bases from V and 3 bases from J; bases unmatched to any gene: 0. CDR3: CASSLSGSYNEQFF. Here the CDR3 DNA reads TGTGCCAGCAGCTTAAGCGGGAGCTACAATGAGCAGTTCTTC.

In this sample, this clone turned up once. This rearrangement joins TRBV4-2 to TRBJ2-1; 8 bases match TRBD1. This CDR3 has 15 residues. CDR1 is LGHNA and CDR2 is YNFKEQ in the germline V gene. The junction had 6 bases not matched to a gene; V was cut back by 4 bases and J by 4 bases. Written as DNA, the CDR3 is TGTGCCAGCAGCCGAGGACAGGGAGGTTACAATGAGCAGTTCTTC. This encodes CASSRGQGGYNEQFF.

The V and J genes are TRBV6-6 and TRBJ2-2; 8 bases map to TRBD1. V dropped 2 bases and J dropped 6; count of bases not matched to a gene: 2. Germline assignment: CDR1 MNHNY and CDR2 SVGAGI (reference sequence). The CDR3 contains 14 residues. The CDR3 bases are TGTGCCAGCAGTTACATGACAGGGGCCGGGGAGCTGTTTTTT. Its protein product is CASSYMTGAGELFF.

V gene TRBV6-1 combines with J gene TRBJ2-5, with 7 bases aligning to TRBD2. CDR3 length: 17 residues. The germline V gene has CDR1 MNHNS and CDR2 SASEGT. V lost 4 bases, J lost 1 base, and 12 bases stayed unmatched. The CDR3 DNA follows: TGTGCCAGCAGTGCGGCCGGGGCGGGACTACCCCAAGAGACCCAGTACTTC. It encodes CASSAAGAGLPQETQYF.

The V and J genes are TRBV5-1 and TRBJ1-1, with D uncertain. Trimming removed 0 bases from V and 1 base from J, with 7 bases in between. Germline V gene sequence: CDR1 SGHRS, CDR2 YFSETQ. The CDR3 contains 14 residues. The CDR3 bases are TGCGCCAGCAGCTTGGGGCAGACGAACACTGAAGCTTTCTTT. The encoded protein is CASSLGQTNTEAFF.

The chain combines TRBV7-3 with TRBJ2-7; D is tentatively TRBD1 or TRBD2 (5 bases each). The CDR3 contains 14 residues. Trimming pared 0 bases from V and 5 bases from J, leaving 11 bases between. The germline V gene encodes CDR1 SGHTA and CDR2 FQGTGA. As DNA, the CDR3 is TGTGCCAGCAGCTTAACGCCGGGGACCGACGAGCAGTACTTC. This encodes CASSLTPGTDEQYF. Supplemented by reference TRBV7-3 and TRBJ2-7, the full variable domain reads GAGVSQTPSNKVTEKGKYVELRCDPISGHTALYWYRQSLGQGPEFLIYFQGTGAADDSGLPNDRFFAVRPEGSVSTLKIQRTERGDSAVYLCASSLTPGTDEQYFGPGTRLTVT.

The chain recombines TRBV9 with TRBJ1-2, with D tentatively TRBD1 (5 bases). This CDR3 comprises 15 residues. Germline V lookup: CDR1 SGDLS, CDR2 YYNGEE. Trimming left V 4 bases short and J 0 bases short, with 13 bases between. This CDR3 is CASSPGTTANYGYTF. The CDR3 nucleotides read TGTGCCAGCAGCCCAGGGACGACAGCTAACTATGGCTACACCTTC.

V usage is TRBV4-2 and J usage is TRBJ1-1; D is unresolved. Deletions cut 0 bases from V and 0 bases from J, with 5 bases between. The CDR3 runs to 14 residues. The germline gives CDR1 LGHNA, CDR2 YNFKEQ. The CDR3 region is CASSQDRMNTEAFF. CDR3 DNA: TGTGCCAGCAGCCAAGATCGCATGAACACTGAAGCTTTCTTT.

This chain connects TRBV16 to TRBJ2-2; 11 positions match TRBD1. V shed 0 bases, J shed 7 bases, and the junction held 4 bases outside the gene matches. The CDR3 runs to 16 residues. Germline lookup yields CDR1 KGHSY and CDR2 FQNENV. The CDR3 DNA follows: TGTGCCAGCAGCCAATCTCGGACAGGGGGCAACGGGGAGCTGTTTTTT. Its protein is CASSQSRTGGNGELFF.

The chain is built from TRBV5-6 and TRBJ2-7, with 8 positions matching TRBD2. Germline CDR1 and CDR2: SGHDT and YYEEEE. CDR3 size: 15 residues. Trimming took 0 bases from V and 0 from J; bases not matched to a gene: 2. The CDR3 coding sequence is TGTGCCAGCAGCTTGGGGCTAGCGGGCTCCTACGAGCAGTACTTC. It encodes CASSLGLAGSYEQYF. Full variable domain (rest looked up from reference TRBV5-6 and TRBJ2-7): DAGVTQSPTHLIKTRGQQVTLRCSPKSGHDTVSWYQQALGQGPQFIFQYYEEEERQRGNFPDRFSGHQFPNYSSELNVNALLLGDSALYLCASSLGLAGSYEQYFGPGTRLTVT.

V is TRBV6-1 and J is TRBJ2-6; D not certain. The V gene lost 7 bases and the J gene lost 0 bases, with 7 bases spanning the gap. CDR3 length: 14 amino acids. CDR1 MNHNS and CDR2 SASEGT come from the germline V gene. CDR3 in DNA: TGTGCCAGCACTGTTCTCTCTGGGGCCAACGTCCTGACTTTC. Its protein product is CASTVLSGANVLTF.

This clone was recorded once. V usage is TRBV15 and J usage is TRBJ2-7; D is perhaps TRBD2 (6 bases). Germline-derived CDR1 and CDR2 are LNHNV and YYDKDF (reference sequence). This CDR3 has 14 residues. Between the trimmed V and J ends, which lost 0 bases and 5 bases, there was a span of 11 bases. CDR3 loop: CATSRDRGVDEQYF. CDR3 DNA sequence: TGTGCCACCAGCAGAGATCGCGGGGTGGACGAGCAGTACTTC.

The J gene is TRBJ1-5, the V gene TRBV6-5, with a weak D call TRBD1 (5 bases). The CDR3 runs 16 residues. Germline values: CDR1 MNHEY, CDR2 SVGAGI. The V gene lost 4 bases and the J gene lost 2 bases, with 15 bases spanning the gap. The CDR3, as DNA: TGTGCCAGCAGTTCCTTCGGGGGATGGGGCAATCAGCCCCAGCATTTT. This encodes CASSSFGGWGNQPQHF.

This clone was recorded only once. The CDR3, as DNA: TGTGCCTGGAGTTGGGGCAGGGCGAGATCCGAGCAGTACTTC. Translating it yields CAWSWGRARSEQYF. The genes are TRBV30 and TRBJ2-7, with D perhaps matching TRBD1 (5 bases). The CDR3 is 14 residues long. Trimming cost V 2 bases and J 6 bases, with 17 bases left between them. Germline loops: CDR1 GTSNPN, CDR2 SVGIG (reference sequence).

This rearrangement joins TRBV27 to TRBJ2-3; D unclear. The CDR3 is made up of 14 amino acids. The germline V gene encodes CDR1 MNHEY and CDR2 SMNVEV (reference sequence). Between the trimmed V and J ends, which lost 7 bases and 4 bases, there was a span of 15 bases. CDR3 amino acids: CASMFPKAADTQYF. As DNA, the CDR3 is TGTGCCAGCATGTTCCCTAAGGCCGCAGATACGCAGTATTTT.

The chain joins TRBV4-1 to TRBJ2-5; D not certain. Trimming pared 0 bases from V and 5 bases from J, leaving 22 bases between. CDR3 length: 18 residues. Germline CDR1 reads MGHRA; CDR2 reads YSYEKL. The CDR3 sequence is CASSQEALAPTLGETQYF. DNA for the CDR3: TGCGCCAGCAGCCAAGAAGCACTGGCTCCTACCTTGGGGGAGACCCAGTACTTC.

The chain has TRBV30 and TRBJ1-4; D might be TRBD1 (6 bases). The CDR3 extends over 13 amino acids. Germline lookup yields CDR1 GTSNPN and CDR2 SVGIG (reference sequence). V was shortened by 5 bases and J by 0 bases, with 7 bases between the two germline ends. The CDR3 loop is CAWAGATNEKLFF. The CDR3 bases are TGTGCCTGGGCAGGGGCAACTAATGAAAAACTGTTTTTT.